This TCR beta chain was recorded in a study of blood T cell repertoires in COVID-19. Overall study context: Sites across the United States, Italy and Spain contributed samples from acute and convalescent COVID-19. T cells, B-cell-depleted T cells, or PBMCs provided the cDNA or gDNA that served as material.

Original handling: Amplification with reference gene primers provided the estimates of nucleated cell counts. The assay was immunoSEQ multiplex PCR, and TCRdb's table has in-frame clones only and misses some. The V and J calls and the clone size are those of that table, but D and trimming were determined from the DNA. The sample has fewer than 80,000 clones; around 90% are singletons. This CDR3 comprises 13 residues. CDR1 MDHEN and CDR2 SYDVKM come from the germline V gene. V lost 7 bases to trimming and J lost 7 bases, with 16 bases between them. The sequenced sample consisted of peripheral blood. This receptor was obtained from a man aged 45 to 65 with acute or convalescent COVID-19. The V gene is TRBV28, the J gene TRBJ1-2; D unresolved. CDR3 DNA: TGTGCCAGCACCTCAGTCAGGTTGAGTGGCTACACCTTC. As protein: CASTSVRLSGYTF.